These 8 T cell receptor beta chains came from one sample sequenced in a study of cytomegalovirus exposure and HLA in healthy donors. With 60 Vbeta and 13 Jbeta primers, the PCR was carried out. Measured with immunoSEQ multiplex PCR; TCRdb has only the in-frame clones, and not every one. This table has approximately 97,000 clones, 81% appearing once. The sequenced sample was PBMCs. All receptors derive from a woman aged 70-85 years in good health and CMV-seropositive.

The J gene is TRBJ2-1, the V gene TRBV19; perhaps TRBD1 as D (5 bases). Per the germline V gene, CDR1 is LNHDA and CDR2 is SQIVND (reference sequence). The V gene lost 0 bases and the J gene lost 11 bases, with 8 bases spanning the gap. There are 12 residues in the CDR3. DNA of the CDR3: TGTGCCAGTAGTATAGACAGGGTGCAGCAGTTCTTC. This translates into CASSIDRVQQFF.

This chain connects TRBV7-2 to TRBJ2-6; D is perhaps TRBD2 (5 bases). CDR3 size: 15 residues. Germline assignment: CDR1 SGHTA and CDR2 FQGNSA. Deletions cut 5 bases from V and 0 bases from J, with 8 bases between. The CDR3 reads CASSPGNSGANVLTF. The CDR3 DNA follows: TGTGCCAGCAGCCCGGGGAACTCTGGGGCCAACGTCCTGACTTTC.

This chain links TRBV18 with TRBJ1-1; D is uncertain. Trimming removed 2 bases from V and 1 base from J, with 11 bases in between. The CDR3 contains 15 residues. Germline values: CDR1 KGHSH, CDR2 LQKENI. The chain's CDR3 is CASSPFSAGNTEAFF. DNA for the CDR3: TGTGCCAGCTCACCATTTTCGGCGGGGAACACTGAAGCTTTCTTT. The full variable domain, its missing parts supplied by reference TRBV18 and TRBJ1-1, is NAGVMQNPRHLVRRRGQEARLRCSPMKGHSHVYWYRQLPEEGLKFMVYLQKENIIDESGMPKERFSAEFPKEGPSILRIQQVVRGDSAAYFCASSPFSAGNTEAFFGQGTRLTVV.

V and J are TRBV6-6 and TRBJ1-2; no reliable D call. This CDR3 is 15 amino acids long. Germline lookup yields CDR1 MNHNY and CDR2 SVGAGI (reference sequence). V lost 1 base and J lost 0, with 9 bases in between. The CDR3 is CASSYYPGSNYGYTF. The CDR3 nucleotides are TGTGCCAGCAGTTACTATCCGGGATCTAACTATGGCTACACCTTC.

The J gene is TRBJ1-1, the V gene TRBV4-2; D is unresolved. V was pared by 1 base and J by 8 bases, with 5 bases between. CDR3 length: 11 amino acids. Germline V gives CDR1 LGHNA, CDR2 YNFKEQ. The CDR3 is CASSQGAEAFF. CDR3 DNA sequence: TGTGCCAGCAGCCAAGGGGCAGAAGCTTTCTTT.

V gene TRBV11-3 combines with J gene TRBJ2-1, with TRBD2 matching 7 bases. Per germline, CDR1 SGHNT and CDR2 YENEEA. The CDR3 totals 16 residues. Trimming at V came to 1 base and at J to 9 bases, leaving 12 bases not matched to a gene. The CDR3 sequence: CASSLVLLAGLSEQFF. The CDR3 DNA follows: TGTGCCAGCAGCTTAGTTCTCTTAGCGGGCCTCTCTGAGCAGTTCTTC.

The J gene is TRBJ2-5, the V gene TRBV6-6, with 7 bases lining up with TRBD1. The J call may be in error: the DNA end matches TRBJ2-7 better. CDR3 length: 14 residues. Germline CDR1 and CDR2: MNHNY and SVGAGI (reference sequence). This CDR3 reads CASSTTGTAYEQYF. The CDR3 DNA follows: TGTGCCAGCAGTACAACCGGGACAGCCTACGAGCAGTACTTC.

The chain has TRBV2 and TRBJ1-1; possible D gene TRBD1, 5 bases. This CDR3 region has 14 residues. Trimming removed 1 base from V and 7 bases from J, with 13 bases in between. Germline assignment: CDR1 SNHLY and CDR2 FYNNEI. CDR3 in amino acids: CASSEVLPQGEAFF. The DNA of the CDR3 is TGTGCCAGCAGTGAAGTTCTCCCCCAGGGTGAAGCTTTCTTT.